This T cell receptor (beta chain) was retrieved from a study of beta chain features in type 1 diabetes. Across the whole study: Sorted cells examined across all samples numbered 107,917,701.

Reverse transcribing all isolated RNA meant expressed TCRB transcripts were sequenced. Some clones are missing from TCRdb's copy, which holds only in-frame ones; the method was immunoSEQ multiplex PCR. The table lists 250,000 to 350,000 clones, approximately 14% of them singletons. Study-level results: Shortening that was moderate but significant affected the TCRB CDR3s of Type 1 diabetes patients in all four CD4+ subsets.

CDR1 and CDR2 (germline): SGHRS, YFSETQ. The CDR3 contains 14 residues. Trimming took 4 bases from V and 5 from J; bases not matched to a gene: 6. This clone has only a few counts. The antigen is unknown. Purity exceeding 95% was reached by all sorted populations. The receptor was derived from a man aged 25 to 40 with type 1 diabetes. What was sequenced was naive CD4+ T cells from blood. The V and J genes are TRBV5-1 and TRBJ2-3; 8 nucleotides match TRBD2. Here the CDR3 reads CASSEAGVGDTQYF. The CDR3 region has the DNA TGCGCCAGCAGCGAAGCGGGGGTGGGAGATACGCAGTATTTT.